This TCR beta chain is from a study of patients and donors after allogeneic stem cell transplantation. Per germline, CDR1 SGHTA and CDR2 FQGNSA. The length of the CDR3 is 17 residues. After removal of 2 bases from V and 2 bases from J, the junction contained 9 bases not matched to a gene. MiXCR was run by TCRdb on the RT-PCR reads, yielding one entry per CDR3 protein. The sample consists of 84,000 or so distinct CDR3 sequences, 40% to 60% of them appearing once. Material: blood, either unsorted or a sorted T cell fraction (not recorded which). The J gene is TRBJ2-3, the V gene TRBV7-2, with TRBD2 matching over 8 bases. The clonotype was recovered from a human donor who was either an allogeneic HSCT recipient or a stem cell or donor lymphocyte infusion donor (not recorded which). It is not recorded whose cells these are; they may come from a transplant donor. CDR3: CASSLHRAGEVTDTQYF. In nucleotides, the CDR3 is TGTGCCAGCAGCTTACACCGAGCGGGAGAAGTCACAGATACGCAGTATTTT.